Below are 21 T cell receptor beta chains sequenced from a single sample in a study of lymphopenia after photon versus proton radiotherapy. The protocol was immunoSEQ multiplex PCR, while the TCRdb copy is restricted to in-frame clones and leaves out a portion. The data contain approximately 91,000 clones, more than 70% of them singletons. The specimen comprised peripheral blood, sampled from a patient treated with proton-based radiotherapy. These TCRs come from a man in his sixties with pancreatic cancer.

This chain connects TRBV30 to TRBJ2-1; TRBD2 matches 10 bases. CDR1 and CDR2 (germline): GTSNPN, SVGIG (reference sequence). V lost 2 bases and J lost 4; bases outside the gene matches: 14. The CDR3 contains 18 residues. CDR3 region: CAWSLYPPSSGSYNEQFF. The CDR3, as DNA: TGTGCCTGGAGTCTGTACCCCCCCTCTAGCGGGAGTTACAATGAGCAGTTCTTC.

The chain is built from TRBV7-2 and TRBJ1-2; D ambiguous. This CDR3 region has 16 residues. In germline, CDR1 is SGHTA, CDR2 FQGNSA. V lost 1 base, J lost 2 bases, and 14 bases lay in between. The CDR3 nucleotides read TGTGCCAGCAGCTTAGATCCTGGACGGGAGAACTATGGCTACACCTTC. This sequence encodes CASSLDPGRENYGYTF. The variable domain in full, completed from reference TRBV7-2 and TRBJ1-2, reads GAGVSQSPSNKVTEKGKDVELRCDPISGHTALYWYRQSLGQGLEFLIYFQGNSAPDKSGLPSDRFSAERTGGSVSTLTIQRTQQEDSAVYLCASSLDPGRENYGYTFGSGTRLTVV.

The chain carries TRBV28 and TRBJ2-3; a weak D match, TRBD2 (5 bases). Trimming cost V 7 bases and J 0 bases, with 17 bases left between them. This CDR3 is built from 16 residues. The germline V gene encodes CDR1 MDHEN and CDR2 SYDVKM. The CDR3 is CASTKGRGWSTDTQYF. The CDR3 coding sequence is TGTGCCAGCACTAAGGGCCGGGGTTGGAGCACAGATACGCAGTATTTT.

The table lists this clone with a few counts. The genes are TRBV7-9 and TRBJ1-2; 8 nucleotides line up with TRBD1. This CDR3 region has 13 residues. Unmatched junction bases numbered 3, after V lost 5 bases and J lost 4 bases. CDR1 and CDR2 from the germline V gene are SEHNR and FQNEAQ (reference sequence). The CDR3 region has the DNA TGTGCCAGCAGCCACAGGGGGAGCTATGGCTACACCTTC. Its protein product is CASSHRGSYGYTF. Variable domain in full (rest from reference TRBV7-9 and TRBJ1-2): DTGVSQNPRHKITKRGQNVTFRCDPISEHNRLYWYRQTLGQGPEFLTYFQNEAQLEKSRLLSDRFSAERPKGSFSTLEIQRTEQGDSAMYLCASSHRGSYGYTFGSGTRLTVV.

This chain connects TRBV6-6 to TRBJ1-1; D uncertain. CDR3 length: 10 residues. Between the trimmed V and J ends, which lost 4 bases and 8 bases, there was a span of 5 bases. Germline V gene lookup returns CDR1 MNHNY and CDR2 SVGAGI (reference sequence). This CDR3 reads CASSLGEAFF. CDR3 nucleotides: TGTGCCAGCAGTTTAGGAGAAGCTTTCTTT.

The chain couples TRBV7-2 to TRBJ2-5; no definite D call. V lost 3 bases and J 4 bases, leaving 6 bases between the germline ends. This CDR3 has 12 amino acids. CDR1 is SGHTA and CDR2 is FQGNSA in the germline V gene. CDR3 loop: CASSFSIETQYF. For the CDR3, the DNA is TGTGCCAGCAGCTTTAGTATAGAGACCCAGTACTTC. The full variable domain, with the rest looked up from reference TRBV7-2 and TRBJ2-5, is GAGVSQSPSNKVTEKGKDVELRCDPISGHTALYWYRQSLGQGLEFLIYFQGNSAPDKSGLPSDRFSAERTGGSVSTLTIQRTQQEDSAVYLCASSFSIETQYFGPGTRLLVL.

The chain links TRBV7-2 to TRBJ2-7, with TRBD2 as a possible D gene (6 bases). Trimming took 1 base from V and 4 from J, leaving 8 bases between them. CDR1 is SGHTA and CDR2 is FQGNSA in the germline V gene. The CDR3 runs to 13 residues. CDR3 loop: CASSLGRGYEQYF. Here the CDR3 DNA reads TGTGCCAGCAGCTTAGGGAGGGGTTACGAGCAGTACTTC.

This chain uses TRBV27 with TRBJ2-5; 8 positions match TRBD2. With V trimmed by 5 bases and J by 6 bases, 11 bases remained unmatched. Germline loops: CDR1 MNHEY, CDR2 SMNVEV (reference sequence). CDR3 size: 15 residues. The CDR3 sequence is CASSVGSGSVKTQYF. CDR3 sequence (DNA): TGTGCCAGCAGTGTAGGGAGCGGGAGTGTGAAGACCCAGTACTTC.

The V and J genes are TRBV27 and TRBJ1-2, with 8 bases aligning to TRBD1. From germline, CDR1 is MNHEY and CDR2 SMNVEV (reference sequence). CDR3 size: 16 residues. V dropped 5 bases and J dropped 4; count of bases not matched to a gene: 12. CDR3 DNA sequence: TGTGCCAGCAGTATCACCTCCCGGACAGGGCTCTATGGCTACACCTTC. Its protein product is CASSITSRTGLYGYTF.

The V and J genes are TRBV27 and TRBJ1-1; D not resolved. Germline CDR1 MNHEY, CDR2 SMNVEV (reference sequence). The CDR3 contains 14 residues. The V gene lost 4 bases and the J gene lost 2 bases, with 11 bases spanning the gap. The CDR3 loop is CASSSLGVNTEAFF. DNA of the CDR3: TGTGCCAGCAGTTCGCTCGGAGTTAACACTGAAGCTTTCTTT.

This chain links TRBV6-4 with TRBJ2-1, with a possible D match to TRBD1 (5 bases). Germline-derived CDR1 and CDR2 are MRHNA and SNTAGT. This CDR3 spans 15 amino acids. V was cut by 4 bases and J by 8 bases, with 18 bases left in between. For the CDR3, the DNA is TGTGCCAGCAGTGTTGGGGCCCTAGTAGCTCATGAGCAGTTCTTC. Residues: CASSVGALVAHEQFF.

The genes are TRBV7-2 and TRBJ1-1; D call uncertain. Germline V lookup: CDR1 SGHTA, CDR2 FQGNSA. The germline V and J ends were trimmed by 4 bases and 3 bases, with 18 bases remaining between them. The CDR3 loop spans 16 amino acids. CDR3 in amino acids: CASSSPPGRKHTEAFF. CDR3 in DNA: TGTGCCAGCAGCTCCCCACCCGGGCGGAAACACACTGAAGCTTTCTTT.

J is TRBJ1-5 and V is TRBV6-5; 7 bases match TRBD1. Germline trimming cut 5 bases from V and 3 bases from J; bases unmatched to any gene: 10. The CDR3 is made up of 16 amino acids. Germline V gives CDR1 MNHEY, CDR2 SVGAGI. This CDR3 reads CASSNYRGAFNQPQHF. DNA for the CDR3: TGTGCCAGCAGTAACTACAGGGGTGCGTTCAATCAGCCCCAGCATTTT.

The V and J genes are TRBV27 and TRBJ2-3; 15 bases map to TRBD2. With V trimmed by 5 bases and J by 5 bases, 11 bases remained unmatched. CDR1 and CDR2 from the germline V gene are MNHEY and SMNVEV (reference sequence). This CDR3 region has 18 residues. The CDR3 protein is CASSTPGLAGGRQDTQYF. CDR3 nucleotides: TGTGCCAGCAGTACACCGGGACTAGCGGGAGGTAGGCAAGATACGCAGTATTTT.

The CDR3 sequence is CASSYRTGLDEKLFF. In DNA form, the CDR3 reads TGTGCCAGCAGTTACAGGACGGGTCTGGATGAAAAACTGTTTTTT. This chain links TRBV6-5 with TRBJ1-4; D unresolved. Trimming left V 2 bases short and J 6 bases short, with 13 bases between. The CDR3 spans 15 residues. Germline CDR1 MNHEY, CDR2 SVGAGI.

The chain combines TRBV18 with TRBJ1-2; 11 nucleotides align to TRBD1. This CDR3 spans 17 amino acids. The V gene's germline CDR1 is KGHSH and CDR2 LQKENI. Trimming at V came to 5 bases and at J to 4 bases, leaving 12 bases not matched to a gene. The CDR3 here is CASSSSRDRGFGYGYTF. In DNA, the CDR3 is TGTGCCAGCTCATCCTCCCGGGACAGGGGGTTCGGCTATGGCTACACCTTC.

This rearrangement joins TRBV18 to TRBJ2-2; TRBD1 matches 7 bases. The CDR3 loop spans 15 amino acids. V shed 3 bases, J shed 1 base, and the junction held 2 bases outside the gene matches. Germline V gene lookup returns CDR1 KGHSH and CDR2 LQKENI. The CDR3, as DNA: TGTGCCAGCTCACCGTGGACAGGGAACACCGGGGAGCTGTTTTTT. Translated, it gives CASSPWTGNTGELFF.

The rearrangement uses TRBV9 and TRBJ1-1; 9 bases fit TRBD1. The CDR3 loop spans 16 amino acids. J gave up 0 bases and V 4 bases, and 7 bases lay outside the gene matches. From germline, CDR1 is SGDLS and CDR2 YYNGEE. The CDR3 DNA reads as TGTGCCAGCAGCCCTGGGGACAGGGTTATGAACACTGAAGCTTTCTTT. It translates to CASSPGDRVMNTEAFF.

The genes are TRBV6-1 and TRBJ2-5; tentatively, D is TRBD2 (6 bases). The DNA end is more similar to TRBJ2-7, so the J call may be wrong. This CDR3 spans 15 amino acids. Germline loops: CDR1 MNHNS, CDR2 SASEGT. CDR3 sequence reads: CASNIRGTSTYEQYF. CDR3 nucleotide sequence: TGTGCCAGCAACATCCGAGGAACTAGCACCTACGAGCAGTACTTC.

This CDR3 is CARSGRAVETQYF. For the CDR3, the DNA is TGTGCCCGAAGCGGGAGGGCCGTGGAGACCCAGTACTTC. V usage is TRBV19 and J usage is TRBJ2-5; 10 bases fit TRBD2. Germline V gene sequence: CDR1 LNHDA, CDR2 SQIVND (reference sequence). V lost 11 bases to trimming and J lost 5 bases; unmatched junction nucleotides: 8. This CDR3 spans 13 amino acids.

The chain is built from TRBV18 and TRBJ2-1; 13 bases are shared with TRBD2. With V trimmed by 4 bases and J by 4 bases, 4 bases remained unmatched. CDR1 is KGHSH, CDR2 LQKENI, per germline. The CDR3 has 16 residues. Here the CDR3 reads CASSLRTSGSYNEQFF. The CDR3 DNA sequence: TGTGCCAGCTCACTACGGACTAGCGGGAGTTACAATGAGCAGTTCTTC.